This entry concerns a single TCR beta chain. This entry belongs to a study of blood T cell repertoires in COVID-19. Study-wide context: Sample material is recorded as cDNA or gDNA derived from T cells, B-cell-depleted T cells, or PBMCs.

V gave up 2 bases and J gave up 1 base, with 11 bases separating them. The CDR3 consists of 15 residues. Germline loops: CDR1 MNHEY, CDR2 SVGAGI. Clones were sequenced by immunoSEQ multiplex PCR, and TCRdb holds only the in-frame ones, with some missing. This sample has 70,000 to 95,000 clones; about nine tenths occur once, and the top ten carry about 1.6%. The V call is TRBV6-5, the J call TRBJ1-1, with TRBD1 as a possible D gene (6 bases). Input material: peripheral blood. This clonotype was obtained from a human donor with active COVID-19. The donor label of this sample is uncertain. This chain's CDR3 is CASSYLGQRNTEAFF. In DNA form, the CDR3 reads TGTGCCAGCAGTTACCTCGGACAGAGGAACACTGAAGCTTTCTTT.